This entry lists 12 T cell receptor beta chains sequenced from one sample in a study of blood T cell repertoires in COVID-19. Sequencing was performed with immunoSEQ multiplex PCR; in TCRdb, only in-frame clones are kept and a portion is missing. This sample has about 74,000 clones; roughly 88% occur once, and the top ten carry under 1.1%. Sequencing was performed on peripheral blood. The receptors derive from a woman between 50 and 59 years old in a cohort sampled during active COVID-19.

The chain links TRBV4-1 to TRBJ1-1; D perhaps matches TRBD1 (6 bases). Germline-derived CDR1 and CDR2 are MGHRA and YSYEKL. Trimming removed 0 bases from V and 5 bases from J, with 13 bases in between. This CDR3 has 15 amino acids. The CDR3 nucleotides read TGCGCCAGCAGCCAAGATCAGGGGCTGGGAACTGAAGCTTTCTTT. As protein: CASSQDQGLGTEAFF.

The CDR3 reads CASSLQEGRETQYF. Here the CDR3 DNA reads TGTGCCAGCAGCTTACAAGAGGGAAGAGAGACCCAGTACTTC. The chain uses TRBV7-9 and TRBJ2-5; D is possibly TRBD2 (5 bases). This CDR3 has 14 residues. Germline V CDR1 and CDR2: SEHNR, FQNEAQ (reference sequence). The V and J ends lost 2 bases and 4 bases respectively, with 11 bases between them.

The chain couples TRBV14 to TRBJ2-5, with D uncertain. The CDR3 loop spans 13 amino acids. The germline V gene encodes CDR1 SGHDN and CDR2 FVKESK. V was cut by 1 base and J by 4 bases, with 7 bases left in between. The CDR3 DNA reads TGTGCCAGCAGCCAAGCCCCCCGAGAGACCCAGTACTTC. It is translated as CASSQAPRETQYF.

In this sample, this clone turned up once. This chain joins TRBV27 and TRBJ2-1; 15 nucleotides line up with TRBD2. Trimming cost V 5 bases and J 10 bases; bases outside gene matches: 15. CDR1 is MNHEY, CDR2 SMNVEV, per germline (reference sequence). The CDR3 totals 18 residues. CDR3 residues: CASSGGGKGLAGGREQFF. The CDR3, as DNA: TGTGCCAGCAGTGGGGGTGGGAAGGGACTAGCGGGAGGACGGGAGCAGTTCTTC.

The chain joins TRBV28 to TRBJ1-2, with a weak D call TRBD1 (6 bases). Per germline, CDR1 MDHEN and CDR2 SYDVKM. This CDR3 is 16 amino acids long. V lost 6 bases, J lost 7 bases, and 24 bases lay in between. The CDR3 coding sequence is TGTGCCAGCAGCCCGATGAAAGCGGGGGGCGCGGGTGGCTACACCTTC. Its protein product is CASSPMKAGGAGGYTF.

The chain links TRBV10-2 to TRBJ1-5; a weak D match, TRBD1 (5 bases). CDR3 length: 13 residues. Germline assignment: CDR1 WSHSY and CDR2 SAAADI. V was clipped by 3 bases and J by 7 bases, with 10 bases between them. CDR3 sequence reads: CASSDRGRQPQHF. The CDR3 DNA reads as TGCGCCAGCAGTGATCGGGGGAGGCAGCCCCAGCATTTT.

CDR3: CAISGSGLAGISYEQYF. CDR3 DNA: TGTGCCATCAGTGGCTCGGGACTAGCGGGAATTTCCTACGAGCAGTACTTC. V gene TRBV10-3 combines with J gene TRBJ2-7, with TRBD2 matching 13 bases. J lost 1 base, V lost 4 bases, and 7 bases had no gene match. This CDR3 contains 17 residues. Germline CDR1 reads ENHRY; CDR2 reads SYGVKD.

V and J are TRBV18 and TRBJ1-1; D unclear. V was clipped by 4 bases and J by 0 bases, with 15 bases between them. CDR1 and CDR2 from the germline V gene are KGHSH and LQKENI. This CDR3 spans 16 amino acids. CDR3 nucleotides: TGTGCCAGCTCACGAGCCCAGCCCGCGGTGAACACTGAAGCTTTCTTT. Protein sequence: CASSRAQPAVNTEAFF.

CDR3 coding DNA: TGTGCCAGCAGCTTATCCACTAGCGGGAGGGCCTGGAATGAGCAGTTCTTC. Its protein product is CASSLSTSGRAWNEQFF. V and J are TRBV7-2 and TRBJ2-1, with 13 bases fitting TRBD2. In germline, CDR1 is SGHTA, CDR2 FQGNSA. V lost 2 bases to trimming and J lost 7 bases; unmatched junction nucleotides: 8. This CDR3 spans 17 amino acids.

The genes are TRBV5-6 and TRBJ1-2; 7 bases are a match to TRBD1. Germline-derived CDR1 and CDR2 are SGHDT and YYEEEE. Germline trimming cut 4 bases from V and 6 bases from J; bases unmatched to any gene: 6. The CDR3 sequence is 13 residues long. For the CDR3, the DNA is TGTGCCAGCAGCCCGAGACAGGGCGATGGCTACACCTTC. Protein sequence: CASSPRQGDGYTF. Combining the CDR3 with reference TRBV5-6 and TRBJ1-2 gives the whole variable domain DAGVTQSPTHLIKTRGQQVTLRCSPKSGHDTVSWYQQALGQGPQFIFQYYEEEERQRGNFPDRFSGHQFPNYSSELNVNALLLGDSALYLCASSPRQGDGYTFGSGTRLTVV.

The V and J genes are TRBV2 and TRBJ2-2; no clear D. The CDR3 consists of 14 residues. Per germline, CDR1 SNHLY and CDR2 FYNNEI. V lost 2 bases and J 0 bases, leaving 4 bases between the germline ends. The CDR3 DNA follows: TGTGCCAGCAGTGAACTAGCGAACACCGGGGAGCTGTTTTTT. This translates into CASSELANTGELFF.

In DNA form, the CDR3 reads TGTGCCAGCAGCTTATCCACTAGTGAGACTCAGTTCTTC. It specifies CASSLSTSETQFF. The V call is TRBV7-3, the J call TRBJ2-1; maybe TRBD2 (5 bases). Looked up from germline, CDR1 is SGHTA and CDR2 is FQGTGA. The V and J ends lost 2 bases and 13 bases respectively, with 15 bases between them. This CDR3 contains 13 residues.